These T cell receptor beta chains were read from a single sample in a study of T cells in Graves' hyperthyroidism and ophthalmopathy. TCRdb re-called the multiplex PCR reads with MiXCR, one entry per CDR3 protein. The sample yields hundreds of thousands of distinct CDR3 sequences, around 19% seen once. Material for sequencing was blood. The receptors were sampled from a woman aged 50 to 60 with Graves' hyperthyroidism that later progressed to Graves' ophthalmopathy. Each CDR3 is given with its conserved first and last residue. The D gene is left open where the match is weak. Clone size, where shown, is once, few, many, or a class for clones that have expanded.

J | D | V | size | DNA | CDR3
TRBJ2-2 | TRBD1 | TRBV2 | NA | TGTGCCAGCAGAACCGGGACAGGCCGTACCGGGGAGCTGTTTTTT | CASRTGTGRTGELFF
TRBJ2-1 | NA | TRBV11-3 | NA | TGTGCCAGCAGCTTGGGGGGCCAAGGTGAGCAGTTCTTC | CASSLGGQGEQFF
TRBJ2-3 | NA | TRBV7-9 | NA | TGTGCCCCCTCTCCGGGCGCGGCAGATACGCAGTATTTT | CAPSPGAADTQYF
TRBJ1-3 | NA | TRBV3-1 | NA | TGTGCCAGCAGCCGCACCGATTTTGTCTCTGGAAACACCATATATTTT | CASSRTDFVSGNTIYF
TRBJ1-1 | NA | TRBV18 | many | TGTGCCAGCTCACCTTATTTGGGTGGGAACACTGAAGCTTTCTTT | CASSPYLGGNTEAFF
TRBJ2-3 | TRBD2 | TRBV13 | few | TGTGCCAGCAGCTTAGGCCGAGCGGGGCCATTGGATACGCAGTATTTT | CASSLGRAGPLDTQYF
TRBJ2-1 | TRBD2 | TRBV2 | few | TGTGCCAGCAGTGATAGGGGGACTAGCGGGTTTAGCTCCTACAATGAGCAGTTCTTC | CASSDRGTSGFSSYNEQFF
TRBJ1-1 | NA | TRBV7-9 | few | TGTGCCAGCAGCCTCGGGAGGGGTCTGAACACTGAAGCTTTCTTT | CASSLGRGLNTEAFF
TRBJ2-3 | NA | TRBV6-1 | NA | TGTGCCAGCAGTCGGACACGGGGGCAGTATTTT | CASSRTRGQYF
TRBJ1-4 | TRBD1 | TRBV29-1 | few | TGCAGCGTCGTACAGGGGGCGCAGAGGGAAAAACTGTTTTTT | CSVVQGAQREKLFF
TRBJ2-1 | NA | TRBV7-9 | NA | TGTGCCAGCAGCAACCGGGACGGATACAATGAGCAGTTCTTC | CASSNRDGYNEQFF
TRBJ1-5 | NA | TRBV5-1 | NA | TGCGCCAGCAGTGTGGGCCCTCTGCAGCCCCAGCATTTT | CASSVGPLQPQHF
TRBJ2-5 | NA | TRBV29-1 | few | TGCAGCGCCCACCGGGTTTATGAAGAGACCCAGTACTTC | CSAHRVYEETQYF
TRBJ1-5 | NA | TRBV10-2 | NA | TGCGCCAGCAGTGAGTCGAGAGGCCAGGGGACCCAGCATTTT | CASSESRGQGTQHF
TRBJ1-4 | TRBD1 | TRBV11-2 | few | TGTGCCAGCAGCTACGGACAGGCAACTAATGAAAAACTGTTTTTT | CASSYGQATNEKLFF
TRBJ1-1 | TRBD1 | TRBV6-1 | many | TGTGCCAGCAGTGAGCAACCTCAGGGGGCTGGAACTGAAGCTTTCTTT | CASSEQPQGAGTEAFF
TRBJ2-5 | TRBD1 | TRBV30 | few | TGTGCCTGGAAAGACAGGGGGGCGTTATGGTACTTC | CAWKDRGALWYF
TRBJ2-3 | TRBD2 | TRBV2 | many | TGTGCCAGCACCCGAAGGGGGACTAGCGGAACAGATACGCAGTATTTT | CASTRRGTSGTDTQYF
TRBJ2-3 | NA | TRBV7-3 | few | TGTGCCAATGACCAAGAGGGGGGGGCGATCACAGATACGCAGTATTTT | CANDQEGGAITDTQYF
TRBJ1-4 | NA | TRBV6-1 | NA | TGTGCCAGCAAGGCCAGGGAAAATGAAAAACTGTTTTTT | CASKARENEKLFF
TRBJ1-4 | NA | TRBV9 | few | TGTGCCAGCAGCCAACAGGGCCCTAATGAAAAACTGTTTTTT | CASSQQGPNEKLFF
TRBJ2-5 | NA | TRBV5-1 | many | TGCGCCAGCAGCTTACACACTCAAGAGACCCAGTACTTC | CASSLHTQETQYF
TRBJ2-5 | TRBD2 | TRBV7-6 | few | TGTGCCAGCAGCTTAGTGACTAGCGGGATGAAAGAGACCCAGTACTTC | CASSLVTSGMKETQYF
TRBJ2-7 | NA | TRBV18 | NA | TGTGCCAGCTCACCACAGTCAGGGGAGGGTCCCTACGAGCAGTACTTC | CASSPQSGEGPYEQYF
TRBJ1-4 | NA | TRBV20-1 | NA | TGCAGTGCTAGTGAGGGGGTTAATGAAAAACTGTTTTTT | CSASEGVNEKLFF
TRBJ2-1 | NA | TRBV27 | many | TGTGCCAGCAGTCCCTGGACAACTCACAATGAGCAGTTCTTC | CASSPWTTHNEQFF
TRBJ1-5 | NA | TRBV27 | NA | TGTGCCAGCAGTTTCAATGAACGGCAGCCCCAGCATTTT | CASSFNERQPQHF
TRBJ2-3 | NA | TRBV4-1 | NA | TGCGCCAGCAGCCAAACCGTTGGGGGGAGCACAGATACGCAGTATTTT | CASSQTVGGSTDTQYF
TRBJ2-1 | NA | TRBV19 | NA | TGTGCCAGTAGTAAGGGCCGGACAAAAAGCTCCTACAATGAGCAGTTCTTC | CASSKGRTKSSYNEQFF
TRBJ1-4 | NA | TRBV20-1 | few | TGCAGTGCTACCTTTCGGCAGGAAAAACTGTTTTTT | CSATFRQEKLFF
TRBJ2-5 | TRBD1 | TRBV6-1 | few | TGTGCCAGCAGTAAGGGACAGGGGCGGCAAGAGACCCAGTACTTC | CASSKGQGRQETQYF
TRBJ1-5 | NA | TRBV19 | NA | TGTGCTACTAGTATATCTAGGTCAGGGGATCAGCCCCAGCATTTT | CATSISRSGDQPQHF
TRBJ1-4 | NA | TRBV27 | NA | TGTGCCAGCAGTCCGATGCGGGCAACTAATGAAAAACTGTTTTTT | CASSPMRATNEKLFF
TRBJ1-5 | NA | TRBV27 | many | TGTGCCAGCAGTTTAACCAGGTTTAGCAATCAGCCCCAGCATTTT | CASSLTRFSNQPQHF
TRBJ2-1 | NA | TRBV3-1 | few | TGTGCCAGCAGCCAAGATGGATTAGAGCAGTTCTTC | CASSQDGLEQFF
TRBJ1-2 | NA | TRBV25-1 | NA | TGTGCCAGCAGTGATCCCTCAGGGAAGGCCTATGGCTACACCTTC | CASSDPSGKAYGYTF
TRBJ1-2 | TRBD1 | TRBV6-2/TRBV6-3 | NA | TGTGCCAATAGCCCGGGACAGAATTATGGCTACACCTTC | CANSPGQNYGYTF
TRBJ2-3 | NA | TRBV5-1 | many | TGCGCCAGCAGCTTGGCGCAGCGGAGCACAGATACGCAGTATTTT | CASSLAQRSTDTQYF
TRBJ2-1 | NA | TRBV2 | many | TGTGCCAGCAGACCTCCTAACGCCAATGAGCAGTTCTTC | CASRPPNANEQFF
TRBJ2-2 | TRBD1 | TRBV9 | NA | TGTGCCAGCAGCCTCCGTGTGACAGGGTCTGACAACACCGGGGAGCTGTTTTTT | CASSLRVTGSDNTGELFF
TRBJ2-2 | NA | TRBV7-3 | few | TGTGCCAGCAGCTTTTGGGAGGGGGCGTCCGGGGAGCTGTTTTTT | CASSFWEGASGELFF
TRBJ2-3 | NA | TRBV5-8 | few | TGTGCCAGCAGCTTGGGGGACCGGGTCACAGATACGCAGTATTTT | CASSLGDRVTDTQYF
TRBJ1-3 | TRBD1 | TRBV7-7 | few | TGTGCTAGCAGCTTAGGGACAGGAAGGGACACCATATATTTT | CASSLGTGRDTIYF
TRBJ1-1 | NA | TRBV5-1 | many | TGCGCCAGCAGCTTGCGGGAGGGAACTGAAGCTTTCTTT | CASSLREGTEAFF
TRBJ2-3 | NA | TRBV10-3 | few | TGTGCCATCAGTGAGGCGGGGGCCACAGATACGCAGTATTTT | CAISEAGATDTQYF
TRBJ2-3 | TRBD2 | TRBV20-1 | NA | TGCAGTGCTATTAATGCGGGGGGCACAGATACGCAGTATTTT | CSAINAGGTDTQYF
TRBJ2-7 | NA | TRBV11-2 | NA | TGTGCCAGCAGCTTAGATACGCCGGGTTTCTACGAGCAGTACTTC | CASSLDTPGFYEQYF
TRBJ2-1 | NA | TRBV27 | few | TGTGCCAGCAGTTCATTCGGAGCGGACAATGAGCAGTTCTTC | CASSSFGADNEQFF
TRBJ1-3 | NA | TRBV20-1 | NA | TGCAGTGCTAGTACAAACTCTGGAAACACCATATATTTT | CSASTNSGNTIYF
TRBJ2-3 | TRBD2 | TRBV11-1 | NA | TGTGCCAGCAGCTCAAGAGCGGGGTGGGTGACGGATACGCAGTATTTT | CASSSRAGWVTDTQYF
TRBJ1-5 | TRBD1 | TRBV7-8 | many | TGTGCCAGCAGCCAAAACCGGGACAGATTCAATCAGCCCCAGCATTTT | CASSQNRDRFNQPQHF
TRBJ1-5 | NA | TRBV7-9 | few | TGTGCCAGCAGCTTTTCCGGTACAAGCAATCAGCCCCAGCATTTT | CASSFSGTSNQPQHF
TRBJ2-4 | NA | TRBV7-9 | many | TGTGCCAGCTCCCCTGGACTGGACCGAATAGCCAAAAACATTCAGTACTTC | CASSPGLDRIAKNIQYF
TRBJ1-6 | NA | TRBV3-1 | few | TGTGCCAGCAGCCAAGATTTAAGGGCTTCACCCCTCCACTTT | CASSQDLRASPLHF